One T cell receptor (beta chain) is described in this entry. Its antigen is undetermined. The sample comes from a study of cytomegalovirus exposure and HLA in healthy donors. This CDR3 has 12 amino acids. Germline CDR1 and CDR2: MDHEN and SYDVKM. Trimming took off 5 bases at V and 4 bases at J, with 8 bases between the two ends. Regarding the study as a whole: One later analysis, an examination of the 100 to 150 validation repertoires, found that first-cohort TCR clusters tended to co-occur in them. The authors enumerated roughly 180 TCR beta chains as linked to cytomegalovirus. The classifier reportedly diagnosed cytomegalovirus status with high sensitivity and specificity.

Generated by immunoSEQ multiplex PCR, the TCRdb table keeps only in-frame clones and is missing some. The sample carries about 130,000 clones, about 91% recorded once. The sequenced sample consisted of PBMCs. This receptor was obtained from a woman aged 18-29 years in good health and CMV-seronegative. This chain connects TRBV28 to TRBJ1-1; no clear D. The CDR3 loop reads CASSGGSTEAFF. The CDR3 DNA is TGTGCCAGCAGTGGAGGGTCCACTGAAGCTTTCTTT.